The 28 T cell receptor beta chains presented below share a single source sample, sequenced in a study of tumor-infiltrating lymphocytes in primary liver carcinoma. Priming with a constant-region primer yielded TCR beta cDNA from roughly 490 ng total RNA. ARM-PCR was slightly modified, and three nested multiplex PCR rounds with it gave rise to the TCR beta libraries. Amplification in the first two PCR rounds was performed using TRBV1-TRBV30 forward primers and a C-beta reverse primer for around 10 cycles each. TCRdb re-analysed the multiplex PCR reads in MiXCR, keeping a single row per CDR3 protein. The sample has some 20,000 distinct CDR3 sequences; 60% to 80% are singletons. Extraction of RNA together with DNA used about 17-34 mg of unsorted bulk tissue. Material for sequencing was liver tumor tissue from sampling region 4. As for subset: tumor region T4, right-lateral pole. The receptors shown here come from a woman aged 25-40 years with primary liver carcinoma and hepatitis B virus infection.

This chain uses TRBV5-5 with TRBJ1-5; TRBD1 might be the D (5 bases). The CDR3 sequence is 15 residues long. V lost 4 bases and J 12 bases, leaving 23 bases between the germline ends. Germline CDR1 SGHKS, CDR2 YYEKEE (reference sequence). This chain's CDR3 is CASSQDTGIHQFQHF. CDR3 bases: TGTGCCAGCAGCCAGGACACGGGGATTCATCAGTTCCAGCATTTT.

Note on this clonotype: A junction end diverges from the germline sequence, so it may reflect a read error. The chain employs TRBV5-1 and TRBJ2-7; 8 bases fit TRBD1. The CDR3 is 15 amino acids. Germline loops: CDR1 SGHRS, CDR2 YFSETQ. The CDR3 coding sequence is TGTGCCAGCAGTCTTTCGACAGGGGACACCTACGAGCAGTACTTC. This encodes CASSLSTGDTYEQYF.

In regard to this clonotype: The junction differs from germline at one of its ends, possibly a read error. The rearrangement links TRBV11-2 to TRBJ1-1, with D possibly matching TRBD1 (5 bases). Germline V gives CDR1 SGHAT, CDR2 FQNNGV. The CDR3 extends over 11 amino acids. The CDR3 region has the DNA TGTGCCAGCAGCCCCGGGACTGAAACTTTCTTT. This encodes CASSPGTETFF.

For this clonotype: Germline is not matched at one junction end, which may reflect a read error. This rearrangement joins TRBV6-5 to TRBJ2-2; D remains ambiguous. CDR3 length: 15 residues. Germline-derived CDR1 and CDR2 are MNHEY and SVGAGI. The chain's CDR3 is CASRPRIGFTGELFF. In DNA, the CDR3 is TGCGCCAGCCGTCCGCGGATAGGGTTCACCGGGGAGCTGTTTTTT.

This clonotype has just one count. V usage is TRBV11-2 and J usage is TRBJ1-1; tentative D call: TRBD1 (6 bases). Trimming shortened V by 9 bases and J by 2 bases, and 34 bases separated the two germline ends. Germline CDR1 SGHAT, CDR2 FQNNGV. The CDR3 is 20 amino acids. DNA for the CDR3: TGTGCCAGTAGCCCTCGGGACGGGGGGCGCAGGAGGTGGAATAACACTGAAGCTTTCTTT. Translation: CASSPRDGGRRRWNNTEAFF.

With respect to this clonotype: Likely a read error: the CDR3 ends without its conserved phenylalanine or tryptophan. The CDR3, as DNA: TGTGCCAGCGCGAAGAGAAGGGACACCGGGGAGCTGTTTTAT. Its translation is CASAKRRDTGELFY. The gene calls are TRBV6-1 and TRBJ2-2; D not certain. CDR1 and CDR2 (germline): MNHNS, SASEGT. V was pared by 8 bases and J by 3 bases, with 13 bases between. This CDR3 contains 14 residues.

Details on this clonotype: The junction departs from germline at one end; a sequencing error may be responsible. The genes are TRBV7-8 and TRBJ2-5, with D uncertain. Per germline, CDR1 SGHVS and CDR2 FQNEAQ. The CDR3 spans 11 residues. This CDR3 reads CASREREIQYF. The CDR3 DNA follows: TGTGCCAGCAGGGAACGAGAGATCCAGTACTTC.

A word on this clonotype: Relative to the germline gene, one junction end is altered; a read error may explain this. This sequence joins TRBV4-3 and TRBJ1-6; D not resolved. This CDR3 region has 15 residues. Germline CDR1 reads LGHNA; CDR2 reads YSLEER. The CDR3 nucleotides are TGCGCCAGCAGCCATGGGAGCTCCTATGATTCACCCCTCCACTTT. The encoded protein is CASSHGSSYDSPLHF.

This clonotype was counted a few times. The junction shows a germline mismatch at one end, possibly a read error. CDR3 in DNA: TGTGCCAACCAGGGCCGGTTAGCGGGAGTGGTTCGTGGGGAGCTGTTCTTT. Translating gives CANQGRLAGVVRGELFF. The chain carries TRBV6-5 and TRBJ2-2; 9 nucleotides match TRBD2. Germline CDR1 is MNHEY and CDR2 is SVGAGI. CDR3 length: 17 amino acids.

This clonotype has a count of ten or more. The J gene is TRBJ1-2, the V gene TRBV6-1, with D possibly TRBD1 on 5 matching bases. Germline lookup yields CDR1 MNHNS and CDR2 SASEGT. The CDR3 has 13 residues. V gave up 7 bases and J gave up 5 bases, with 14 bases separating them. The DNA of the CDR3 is TGTGCCAGCAATAGGGACGGATATTATGGCTACACCTTC. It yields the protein CASNRDGYYGYTF.

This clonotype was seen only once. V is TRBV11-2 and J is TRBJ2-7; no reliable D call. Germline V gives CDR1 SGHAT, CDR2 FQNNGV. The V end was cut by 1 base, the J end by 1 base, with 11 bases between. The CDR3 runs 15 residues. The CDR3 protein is CASSLGVNDSYEQYF. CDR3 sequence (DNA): TGTGCCAGCAGCTTAGGTGTTAACGATTCCTACGAGCAGTACTTC.

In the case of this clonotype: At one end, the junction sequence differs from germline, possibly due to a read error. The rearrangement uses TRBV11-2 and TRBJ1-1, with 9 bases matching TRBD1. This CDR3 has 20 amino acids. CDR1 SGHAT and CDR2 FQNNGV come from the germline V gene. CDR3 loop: CASTARDRERKRWSNTEAFF. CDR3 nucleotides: TGTGCCAGCACTGCTCGGGACAGGGAGCGCAAGAGGTGGAGTAACACTGAGGCTTTCTTT.

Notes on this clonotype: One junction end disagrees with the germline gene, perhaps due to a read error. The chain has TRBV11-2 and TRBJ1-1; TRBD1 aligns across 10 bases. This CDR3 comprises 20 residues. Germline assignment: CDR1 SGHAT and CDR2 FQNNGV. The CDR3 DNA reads TGTGTCAGCAGCGCTCGGGACAGGGGACGCAAGAGAAGGAGTAACACTGAAGCTTTCTTT. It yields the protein CVSSARDRGRKRRSNTEAFF.

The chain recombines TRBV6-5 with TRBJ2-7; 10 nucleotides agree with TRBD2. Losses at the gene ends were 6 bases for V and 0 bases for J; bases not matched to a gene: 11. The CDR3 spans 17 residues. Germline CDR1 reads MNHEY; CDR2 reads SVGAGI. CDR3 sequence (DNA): TGTGCCAGCAGCTTCGCCGGGTCTAGCGGGAGCTCCTACGAGCAGTACTTC. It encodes CASSFAGSSGSSYEQYF.

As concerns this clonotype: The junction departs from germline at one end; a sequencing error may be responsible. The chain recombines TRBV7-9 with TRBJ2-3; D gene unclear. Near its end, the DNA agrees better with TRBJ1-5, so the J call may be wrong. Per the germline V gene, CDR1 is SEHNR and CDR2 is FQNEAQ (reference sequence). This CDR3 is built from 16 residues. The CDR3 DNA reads TGTGTCAGCAGCCTATTACTAGCGGCAGCCACAGATACGCAGCATTTT. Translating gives CVSSLLLAAATDTQHF.

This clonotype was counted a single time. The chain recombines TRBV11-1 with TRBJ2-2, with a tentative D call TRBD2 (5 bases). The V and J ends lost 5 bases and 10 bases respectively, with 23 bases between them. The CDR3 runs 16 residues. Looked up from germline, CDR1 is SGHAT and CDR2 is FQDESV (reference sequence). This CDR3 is CASSMVMVGVSVELFF. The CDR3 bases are TGTGCCAGCAGCATGGTTATGGTGGGAGTGTCCGTGGAGCTGTTTTTT.

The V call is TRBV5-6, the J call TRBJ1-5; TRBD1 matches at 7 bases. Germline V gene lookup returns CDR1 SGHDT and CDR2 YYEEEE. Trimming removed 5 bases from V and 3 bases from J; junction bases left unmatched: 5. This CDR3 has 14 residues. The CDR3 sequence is CASSTGDINQPQHF. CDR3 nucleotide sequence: TGTGCCAGCAGTACAGGGGACATCAATCAGCCCCAGCATTTT. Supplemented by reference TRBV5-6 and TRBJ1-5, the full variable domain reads DAGVTQSPTHLIKTRGQQVTLRCSPKSGHDTVSWYQQALGQGPQFIFQYYEEEERQRGNFPDRFSGHQFPNYSSELNVNALLLGDSALYLCASSTGDINQPQHFGDGTRLSIL.

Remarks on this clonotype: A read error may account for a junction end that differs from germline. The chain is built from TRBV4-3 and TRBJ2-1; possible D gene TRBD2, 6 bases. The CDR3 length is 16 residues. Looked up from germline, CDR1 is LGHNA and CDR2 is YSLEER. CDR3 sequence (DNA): TGCACCAGCAGTCAAGATGCGGGATTCTCCTACAATGAGCAGTTCTTC. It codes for CTSSQDAGFSYNEQFF.

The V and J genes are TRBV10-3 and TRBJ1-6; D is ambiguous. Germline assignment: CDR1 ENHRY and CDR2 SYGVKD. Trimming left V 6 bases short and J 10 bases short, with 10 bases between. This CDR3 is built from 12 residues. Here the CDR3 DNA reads TGTGCCATCAGCCAGCTCGGGTCACCCCTCCACTTT. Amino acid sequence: CAISQLGSPLHF.

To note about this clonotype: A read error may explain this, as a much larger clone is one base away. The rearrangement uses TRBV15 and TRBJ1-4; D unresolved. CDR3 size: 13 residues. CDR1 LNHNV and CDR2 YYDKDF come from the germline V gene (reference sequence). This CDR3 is CVTSRDRGEILFF. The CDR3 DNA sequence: TGTGTCACCAGCAGAGATCGAGGTGAAATACTGTTTTTT.

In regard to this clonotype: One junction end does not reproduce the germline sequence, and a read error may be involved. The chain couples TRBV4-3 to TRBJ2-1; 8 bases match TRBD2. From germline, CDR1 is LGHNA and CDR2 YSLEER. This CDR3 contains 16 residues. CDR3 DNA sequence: TGCGCCAGCAGCCAAGATGCGGGAGGTTCCTACAATGAGCAGCTCTTC. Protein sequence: CASSQDAGGSYNEQLF.

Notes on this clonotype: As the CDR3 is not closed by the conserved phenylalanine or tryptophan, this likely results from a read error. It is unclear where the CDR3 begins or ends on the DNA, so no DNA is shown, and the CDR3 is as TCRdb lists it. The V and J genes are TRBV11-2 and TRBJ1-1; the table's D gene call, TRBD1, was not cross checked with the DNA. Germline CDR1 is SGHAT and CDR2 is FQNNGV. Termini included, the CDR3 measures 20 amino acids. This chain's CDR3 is CASSARDRGCKRWSSTEAFL.

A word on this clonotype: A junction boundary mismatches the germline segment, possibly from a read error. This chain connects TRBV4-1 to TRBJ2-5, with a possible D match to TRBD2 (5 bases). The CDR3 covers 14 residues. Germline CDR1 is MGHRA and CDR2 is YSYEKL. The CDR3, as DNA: TGCGCCAGTAGCCAAGGAGAGAGGGCCGTGATCCAGTACTTC. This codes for CASSQGERAVIQYF.

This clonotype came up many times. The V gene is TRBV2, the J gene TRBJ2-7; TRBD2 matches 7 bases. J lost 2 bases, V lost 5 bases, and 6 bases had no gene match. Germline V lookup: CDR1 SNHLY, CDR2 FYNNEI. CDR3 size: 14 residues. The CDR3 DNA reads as TGTGCCAGCAGTCAGGCTAGCGGAACCTACGAGCAGTACTTC. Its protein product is CASSQASGTYEQYF.

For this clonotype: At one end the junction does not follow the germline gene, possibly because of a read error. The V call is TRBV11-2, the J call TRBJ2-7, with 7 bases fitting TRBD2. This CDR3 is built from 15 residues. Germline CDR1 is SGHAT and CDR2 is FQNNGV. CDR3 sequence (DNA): TGTGTCAGCAGCTTAGATGGGGGGGAGGTCTACGAGCAGTACTTC. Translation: CVSSLDGGEVYEQYF.

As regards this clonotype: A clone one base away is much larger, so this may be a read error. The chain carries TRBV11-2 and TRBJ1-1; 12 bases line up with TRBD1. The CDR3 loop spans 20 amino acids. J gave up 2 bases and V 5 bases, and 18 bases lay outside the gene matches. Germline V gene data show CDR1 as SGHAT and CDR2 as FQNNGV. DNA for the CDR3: TGTGCCAGCAGCGTCCGGGACAGGGGGCACAAGAGGTGGAATAACACTGAAGCTTTCTTT. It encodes CASSVRDRGHKRWNNTEAFF.

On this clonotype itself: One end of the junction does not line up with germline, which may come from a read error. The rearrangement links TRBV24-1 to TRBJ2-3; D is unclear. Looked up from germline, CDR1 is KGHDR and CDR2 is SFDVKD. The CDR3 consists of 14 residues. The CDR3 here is CVTSDAIGTVTKYF. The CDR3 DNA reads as TGTGTCACCAGTGATGCCATCGGTACGGTGACGAAGTATTTT.

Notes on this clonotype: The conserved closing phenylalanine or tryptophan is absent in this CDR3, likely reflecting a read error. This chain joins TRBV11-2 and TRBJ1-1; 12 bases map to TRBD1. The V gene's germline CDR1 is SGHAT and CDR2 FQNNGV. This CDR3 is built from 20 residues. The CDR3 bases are TGTGTGAGTAGCGCTCGGGACAGGGGGCGCAAGAGGTGGAATAACACTGAAGCTTTCATT. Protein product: CVSSARDRGRKRWNNTEAFI.